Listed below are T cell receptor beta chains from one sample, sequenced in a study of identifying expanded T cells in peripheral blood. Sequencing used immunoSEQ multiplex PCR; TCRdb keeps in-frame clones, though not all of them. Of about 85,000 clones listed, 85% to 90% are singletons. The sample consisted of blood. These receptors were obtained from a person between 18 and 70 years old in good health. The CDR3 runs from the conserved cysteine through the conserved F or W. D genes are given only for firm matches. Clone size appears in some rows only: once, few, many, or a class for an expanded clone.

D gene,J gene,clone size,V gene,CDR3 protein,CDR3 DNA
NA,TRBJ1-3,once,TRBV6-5,CASSYRRGGNTIYF,TGTGCCAGCAGTTACCGGCGGGGGGGAAACACCATATATTTT
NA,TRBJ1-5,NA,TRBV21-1,CASSKAGGHRQGNQPQHF,TGTGCCAGCAGCAAAGCAGGGGGCCATAGACAGGGCAATCAGCCCCAGCATTTT
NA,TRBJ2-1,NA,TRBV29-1,CSVGAYRGTRFNEQFF,TGCAGCGTTGGAGCGTACAGGGGGACTAGGTTCAATGAGCAGTTCTTC
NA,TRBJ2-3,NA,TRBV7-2,CASSLRGRTDTQYF,TGTGCCAGCAGCTTGAGAGGGCGTACAGATACGCAGTATTTT
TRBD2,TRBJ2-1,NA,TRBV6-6,CASIPPGLGSPDEQFF,TGTGCCAGCATCCCCCCGGGACTAGGGTCCCCCGATGAGCAGTTCTTC
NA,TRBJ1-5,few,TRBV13,CASSFGPQPQHF,TGTGCCAGCAGCTTTGGTCCCCAGCCCCAGCATTTT
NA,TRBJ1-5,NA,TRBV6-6,CASRGAGSPQHF,TGTGCCAGCAGGGGGGCCGGATCGCCCCAGCATTTT
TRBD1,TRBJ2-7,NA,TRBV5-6,CASSLGTGRGQYF,TGTGCCAGCAGCTTGGGGACAGGGCGTGGGCAGTACTTC
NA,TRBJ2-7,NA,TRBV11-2,CASSLGRELQYF,TGTGCCAGCAGCTTAGGTAGAGAGCTGCAGTACTTC
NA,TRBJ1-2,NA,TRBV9,CASSDRQNYGYTF,TGTGCCAGCAGCGACCGACAGAACTATGGCTACACCTTC
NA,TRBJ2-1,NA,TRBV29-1,CSSPTRDAAPNEQFF,TGCAGCTCTCCCACCCGGGACGCCGCCCCCAATGAGCAGTTCTTC
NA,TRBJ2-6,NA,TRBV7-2,CASSPGSSGANVLTF,TGTGCCAGCAGCCCGGGCTCCTCTGGGGCCAACGTCCTGACTTTC
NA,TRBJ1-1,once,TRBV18,CASSPRADTEAFF,TGTGCCAGCTCACCACGGGCTGACACTGAAGCTTTCTTT
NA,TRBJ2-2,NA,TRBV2,CASSDTRTGELFF,TGTGCCAGCAGTGATACTAGGACCGGGGAGCTGTTTTTT
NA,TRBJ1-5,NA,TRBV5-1,CASSPGSNQPQHF,TGCGCCAGCAGCCCTGGGAGCAATCAGCCCCAGCATTTT
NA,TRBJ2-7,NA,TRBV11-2,CASSLEAPFSYEQYF,TGTGCCAGCAGCTTAGAGGCACCCTTCTCCTACGAGCAGTACTTC
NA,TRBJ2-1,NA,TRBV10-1,CASSENHNEQFF,TGCGCCAGCAGTGAGAACCACAATGAGCAGTTCTTC
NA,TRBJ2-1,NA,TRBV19,CASSIGRGEQFF,TGTGCCAGTAGTATAGGACGCGGTGAGCAGTTCTTC
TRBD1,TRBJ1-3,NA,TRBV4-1,CASSRLLTPGQGKGNTIYF,TGCGCCAGCAGCCGACTCTTAACCCCGGGACAGGGGAAAGGAAACACCATATATTTT
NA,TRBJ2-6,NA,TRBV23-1,CASNCGGSSANVLTF,TGCGCCAGCAATTGTGGAGGAAGTAGCGCCAACGTCCTGACTTTC